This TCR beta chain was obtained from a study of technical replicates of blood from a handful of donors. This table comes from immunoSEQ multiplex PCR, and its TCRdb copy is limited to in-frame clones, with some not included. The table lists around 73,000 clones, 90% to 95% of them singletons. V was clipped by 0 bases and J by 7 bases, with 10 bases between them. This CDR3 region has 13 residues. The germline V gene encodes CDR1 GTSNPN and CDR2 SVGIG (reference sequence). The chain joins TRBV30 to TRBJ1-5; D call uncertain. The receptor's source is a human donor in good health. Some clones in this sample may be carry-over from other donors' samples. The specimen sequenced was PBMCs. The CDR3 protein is CAWSVTGNQPQHF. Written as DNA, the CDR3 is TGTGCCTGGAGTGTAACGGGAAACCAGCCCCAGCATTTT.